This TCR beta chain was recovered during a study of technical replicates of blood from a few donors. The ends were cut back, 3 bases at V and 0 bases at J, with 8 bases in the middle. This CDR3 is built from 14 residues. CDR1 is LNHDA and CDR2 is SQIVND in the germline V gene (reference sequence). The table came from immunoSEQ multiplex PCR; TCRdb's copy has only in-frame clones and leaves some out. The data contain roughly 64,000 clones, around 88% of them singletons. Specimen: PBMCs. The chain carries TRBV19 and TRBJ1-2; D gene ambiguous. The receptor comes from a human donor in good health. Some clones in this sample may be carry-over from other donors' samples. As DNA, the CDR3 is TGTGCCAGTAGTATCGGCAGGACTAACTATGGCTACACCTTC. It specifies CASSIGRTNYGYTF.